The clone carrying this TCR beta chain was seen only a few times. Its target is unknown. The entry originates in a study of beta chain features in type 1 diabetes. Naive, central memory, regulatory and stem cell-like memory cells within the CD4+ compartment were sorted using CD45RO/CCR7/CD25/CD127/CD95/CD27. Sequencing targeted expressed TCRB transcripts, as all isolated RNA had been reverse transcribed. TCRdb's copy holds only in-frame clones and misses some; the assay was immunoSEQ multiplex PCR. This table holds approximately 360,000 clones, about 12% found once. Germline CDR1 is GTSNPN and CDR2 is SVGIG (reference sequence). The CDR3 has 14 amino acids. Trimming took off 0 bases at V and 6 bases at J, with 13 bases between the two ends. Whole-study findings and limits: Type 1 diabetes patients had moderately but significantly shorter TCRB CDR3s in all four CD4+ subsets.

The rearrangement links TRBV30 to TRBJ2-3; D call uncertain. The specimen was naive CD4+ T cells from blood. This TCR came from a woman aged 18-30 years with type 1 diabetes. CDR3 in amino acids: CAWSVLKRSDTQYF. The CDR3 DNA is TGTGCCTGGAGTGTACTTAAGCGTTCGGATACGCAGTATTTT.